The rows below give T cell receptor beta chains drawn from one sample of a study of T cell responses to AZD1222 COVID-19 vaccine. Using immunoSEQ multiplex PCR, the repertoire was profiled, and TCRdb retains in-frame clones only, with some absent. This sample has tens of thousands of clones, with over 80% found just once. This sample comprised peripheral blood, obtained 28 days after the second AZD1222 dose. The receptors derive from an adult who received the AZD1222 COVID-19 vaccine. Each CDR3 is given with its conserved first and last residue. A D gene is named only where the DNA matches it firmly. Not all rows give a size; the values are once, few, many and, for expanded clones, a class.

V	length	D	J	size	CDR3	DNA
TRBV6-5	12	-	TRBJ2-7	-	CAALQPPYEQYF	TGTGCCGCACTCCAGCCCCCCTACGAGCAGTACTTC
TRBV2	15	-	TRBJ1-5	-	CASSEEISYNQPQHF	TGTGCCAGCAGTGAAGAAATTAGTTATAATCAGCCCCAGCATTTT
TRBV19	12	-	TRBJ1-5	-	CASSRAGQPQHF	TGTGCCAGTAGTAGGGCGGGTCAGCCCCAGCATTTT
TRBV28	14	-	TRBJ1-5	-	CASSLSGVGQPQHF	TGTGCCAGCAGTTTAAGCGGGGTAGGTCAGCCCCAGCATTTT
TRBV11-2	14	-	TRBJ2-1	once	CASSLRTGTGEQFF	TGTGCCAGCAGCTTAAGGACGGGGACGGGTGAGCAGTTCTTC
TRBV3-1/TRBV3-2	14	TRBD1	TRBJ1-1	-	CASRRGQGSTEAFF	TGTGCCAGCAGACGCGGACAGGGATCCACTGAAGCTTTCTTT
TRBV28	16	-	TRBJ1-3	-	CASRSDRPSSGNTIYF	TGTGCCAGCAGGAGCGACAGGCCGAGCTCTGGAAACACCATATATTTT
TRBV7-8	16	-	TRBJ1-1	-	CASSLGRRRLNTEAFF	TGTGCCAGCAGCTTAGGGAGGCGGAGATTGAACACTGAAGCTTTCTTT
TRBV27	14	-	TRBJ2-1	-	CASSPRTVYNEQFF	TGTGCCAGCAGTCCCCGGACAGTTTACAATGAGCAGTTCTTC
TRBV5-1	14	-	TRBJ2-5	-	CASSPAGSGETQYF	TGCGCCAGCAGTCCGGCGGGGTCGGGAGAGACCCAGTACTTC
TRBV6-5	12	-	TRBJ2-1	-	CASTRQTGEQFF	TGTGCCAGCACAAGACAGACTGGGGAGCAGTTCTTC
TRBV18	17	TRBD1	TRBJ1-4	-	CASSRWTGTATNEKLFF	TGTGCCAGCTCACGCTGGACAGGGACCGCAACTAATGAAAAACTGTTTTTT